The 29 T cell receptor beta chains reported below all come from one sample, sequenced in a study of human T cells and chemical hapten exposure. A single record per CDR3 protein comes from TCRdb applying MiXCR to the RACE reads. The table includes about 380,000 distinct CDR3 sequences, around 5% detected once. Time point denoted: patch test 1, 2 weeks after DPC sensitization. Stated treatment: therapeutic diphenylcyclopropenone sensitization with weekly scalp DPC. Material: whole blood, obtained in connection with sensitization to the hapten diphenylcyclopropenone (DPC). The receptor set was obtained from a woman between 50 and 59 years old with alopecia areata. Some clones in this sample may be carry-over from other donors' samples.

This clonotype was seen at least ten times. The genes are TRBV19 and TRBJ2-7, with D perhaps matching TRBD1 or TRBD2 (5 bases each). The germline V and J ends were trimmed by 7 bases and 5 bases, with 21 bases remaining between them. Germline V lookup: CDR1 LNHDA, CDR2 SQIVND (reference sequence). This CDR3 is 15 amino acids long. The chain's CDR3 is CASTPSGPGRNEQYF. The CDR3 region has the DNA TGTGCCAGTACCCCCTCGGGACCAGGGCGGAACGAGCAGTACTTC. The variable domain in full, completed from reference TRBV19 and TRBJ2-7, reads DGGITQSPKYLFRKEGQNVTLSCEQNLNHDAMYWYRQDPGQGLRLIYYSQIVNDFQKGDIAEGYSVSREKKESFPLTVTSAQKNPTAFYLCASTPSGPGRNEQYFGPGTRLTVT.

This clonotype has a handful of counts. V and J are TRBV2 and TRBJ2-2, with 10 bases fitting TRBD1. The germline V gene has CDR1 SNHLY and CDR2 FYNNEI. The ends lost 5 bases at V and 6 bases at J; junction bases unmatched: 6. CDR3 length: 15 amino acids. CDR3 sequence (DNA): TGTGCCAGCAGTCCCGGGACAGGGGACCCCGGGGAGCTGTTTTTT. It encodes CASSPGTGDPGELFF. Complete variable domain (other parts from reference TRBV2 and TRBJ2-2): EPEVTQTPSHQVTQMGQEVILRCVPISNHLYFYWYRQILGQKVEFLVSFYNNEISEKSEIFDDQFSVERPDGSNFTLKIRSTKLEDSAMYFCASSPGTGDPGELFFGEGSRLTVL.

This clonotype was seen many times. The CDR3 reads CATGPGQLQETQYF. The CDR3 nucleotides are TGTGCCACCGGGCCGGGACAACTCCAAGAGACCCAGTACTTC. The V and J genes are TRBV28 and TRBJ2-5; TRBD1 is a possible D gene (6 bases). V was cut by 10 bases and J by 1 base, with 16 bases left in between. CDR1 is MDHEN, CDR2 SYDVKM, per germline. There are 14 residues in the CDR3.

Ten or more counts support this clonotype. The V and J genes are TRBV12-3 or TRBV12-4 and TRBJ1-4; 7 nucleotides agree with TRBD1. Trimming removed 6 bases from V and 4 bases from J; junction bases left unmatched: 5. The CDR3 spans 14 residues. The CDR3 is CASSLRGGNEKLFF. The DNA for the CDR3 is TGTGCCAGCAGCCTCAGGGGGGGTAATGAAAAACTGTTTTTT.

This clonotype was recorded once. Here the CDR3 reads CASTGTLRDSYSNQPQHF. The CDR3 bases are TGTGCCAGCACTGGGACCCTTAGGGACAGTTATAGCAATCAGCCCCAGCATTTT. This chain joins TRBV28 and TRBJ1-5, with 7 bases identical to TRBD1. Germline trimming cut 7 bases from V and 0 bases from J; bases unmatched to any gene: 15. CDR3 length: 18 residues. Germline V gene lookup returns CDR1 MDHEN and CDR2 SYDVKM.

This clonotype was detected many times. The chain recombines TRBV3-1 with TRBJ1-2, with TRBD1 matching over 10 bases. Germline CDR1 LGHDT, CDR2 YNNKEL (reference sequence). The J segment lost 3 bases and the V segment lost 8 bases, leaving 9 bases of the junction unmatched. This CDR3 spans 15 amino acids. The DNA for the CDR3 is TGTGCCAGCGGGACAGGGGATAGGACAGACTATGGCTACACCTTC. It encodes CASGTGDRTDYGYTF.

V usage is TRBV2 and J usage is TRBJ2-7; D remains ambiguous. The CDR3 has 14 residues. V lost 3 bases and J lost 6, with 15 bases in between. Per the germline V gene, CDR1 is SNHLY and CDR2 is FYNNEI. The CDR3 loop reads CASSDASIPLEQYF. The CDR3, as DNA: TGTGCCAGCAGTGACGCTAGTATCCCTCTCGAGCAGTACTTC.

This clonotype was found many times. The chain employs TRBV24-1 and TRBJ1-5; D might be TRBD1 (6 bases). Trimming shortened V by 5 bases and J by 6 bases, and 10 bases separated the two germline ends. This CDR3 comprises 13 residues. CDR1 and CDR2 (germline): KGHDR, SFDVKD. The CDR3 is CATSVKGGQPQHF. DNA of the CDR3: TGTGCCACCAGTGTCAAGGGGGGTCAGCCCCAGCATTTT.

This sequence joins TRBV20-1 and TRBJ1-2, with 10 bases that match TRBD1. Germline trimming cut 3 bases from V and 9 bases from J; bases unmatched to any gene: 10. This CDR3 has 14 residues. The germline V gene has CDR1 DFQATT and CDR2 SNEGSKA (reference sequence). CDR3: CSARGTGEKRCYTF. The CDR3 bases are TGCAGTGCTAGGGGGACAGGGGAGAAACGGTGCTACACCTTC.

This clonotype was detected many times. This sequence joins TRBV30 and TRBJ2-5; D unresolved. This CDR3 has 11 residues. Germline values: CDR1 GTSNPN, CDR2 SVGIG (reference sequence). Trimming stripped 0 bases from V and 5 bases from J, with 4 bases between. The CDR3 loop is CAWSVGETQYF. CDR3 nucleotide sequence: TGTGCCTGGAGTGTGGGGGAGACCCAGTACTTC.

The chain recombines TRBV7-9 with TRBJ1-1; D gene uncertain. Trimming cost V 5 bases and J 5 bases, with 6 bases left between them. This CDR3 contains 11 residues. Germline CDR1 SEHNR, CDR2 FQNEAQ (reference sequence). In nucleotides, the CDR3 is TGTGCCAGCAGCGGGGAGACTGAAGCTTTCTTT. Protein product: CASSGETEAFF.

This chain uses TRBV6-6 with TRBJ2-3; D is uncertain. Trimming removed 5 bases at V and 4 bases at J, with 7 bases between. The CDR3 runs to 12 residues. Germline-derived CDR1 and CDR2 are MNHNY and SVGAGI (reference sequence). The CDR3 is CASSHPADTQYF. The CDR3 DNA reads TGTGCCAGCAGTCACCCCGCAGATACGCAGTATTTT.

Many counts were recorded for this clonotype. The chain links TRBV18 to TRBJ2-1, with 7 positions matching TRBD1. V was pared by 4 bases and J by 6 bases, with 6 bases of the junction left unmatched. The CDR3 loop spans 14 amino acids. CDR1 and CDR2 (germline): KGHSH, LQKENI. CDR3 nucleotide sequence: TGTGCCAGCTCACGAACAGGGGTGAGCAATGAGCAGTTCTTC. Its translation is CASSRTGVSNEQFF.

This clonotype was detected ten times or more. The chain has TRBV20-1 and TRBJ1-1; D is unclear. The CDR3 length is 14 residues. V lost 0 bases to trimming and J lost 1 base, with 9 bases between them. Germline CDR1 reads DFQATT; CDR2 reads SNEGSKA (reference sequence). The CDR3 reads CSAREAAANTEAFF. The DNA of the CDR3 is TGCAGTGCTAGAGAGGCGGCAGCGAACACTGAAGCTTTCTTT.

In this sample, this clonotype turned up many times. This sequence joins TRBV6-2 or TRBV6-3 and TRBJ2-7, with 8 bases identical to TRBD2. Germline assignment: CDR1 MNHEY and CDR2 SVGEGT. The CDR3 runs to 13 residues. After removal of 10 bases from V and 2 bases from J, the junction contained 7 bases not matched to a gene. This chain's CDR3 is CATLRAGAYEQYF. The CDR3 nucleotides read TGTGCCACCCTTAGAGCGGGAGCCTACGAGCAGTACTTC.

This clonotype appeared many times. The chain links TRBV7-2 to TRBJ2-5; D may be TRBD2 (5 bases). Trimming pared 5 bases from V and 2 bases from J, leaving 12 bases between. The CDR3 has 14 residues. Looked up from germline, CDR1 is SGHTA and CDR2 is FQGNSA. CDR3 amino acids: CASSRTGNQETQYF. The DNA for the CDR3 is TGTGCCAGCAGCCGAACCGGGAATCAAGAGACCCAGTACTTC.

In its sample, this clonotype was seen a few times. For the CDR3, the DNA is TGCAGCGCTTGGGGGGGCGGCAAAAACATTCAGTACTTC. It yields the protein CSAWGGGKNIQYF. This chain links TRBV29-1 with TRBJ2-4; tentatively, D is TRBD2 (7 bases). The germline V gene has CDR1 SQVTM and CDR2 ANQGSEA. CDR3 length: 13 amino acids. V was shortened by 7 bases and J by 3 bases, with 13 bases between the two germline ends.

This chain links TRBV18 with TRBJ2-5; TRBD1 agrees at 9 bases. Germline V gene data show CDR1 as KGHSH and CDR2 as LQKENI. The CDR3 is made up of 13 amino acids. Trimming removed 4 bases from V and 4 bases from J; junction bases left unmatched: 1. The CDR3, as DNA: TGTGCCAGCTCACGGGACAGGGTAGAGACCCAGTACTTC. Translating gives CASSRDRVETQYF.

This clonotype has a count of ten or more. CDR3 amino acids: CASSQSGVGEQYF. CDR3 bases: TGTGCCAGCAGCCAATCAGGGGTGGGCGAGCAGTACTTC. This chain uses TRBV3-1 with TRBJ2-7, with a weak D call TRBD1 (6 bases). CDR1 is LGHDT and CDR2 is YNNKEL in the germline V gene (reference sequence). The V gene lost 2 bases and the J gene lost 6 bases, with 11 bases spanning the gap. The CDR3 has 13 residues.

This chain joins TRBV6-1 and TRBJ2-5; D gene ambiguous. The CDR3 has 13 residues. The V gene's germline CDR1 is MNHNS and CDR2 SASEGT. The V and J ends lost 1 base and 5 bases respectively, with 8 bases between them. The DNA of the CDR3 is TGTGCCAGCAGTGAAGTACTACTTGAGACCCAGTACTTC. Its protein product is CASSEVLLETQYF.

This clonotype was recorded many times. The chain employs TRBV28 and TRBJ2-3, with 8 positions matching TRBD1. The CDR3 sequence is 16 residues long. Germline CDR1 MDHEN, CDR2 SYDVKM. The V gene end was trimmed by 4 bases and the J gene end by 2 bases; junction bases not matched to a gene: 8. The CDR3 DNA reads as TGTGCCAGCAGTTCCCTGACAGGGGTCTCCACAGATACGCAGTATTTT. It codes for CASSSLTGVSTDTQYF.

This clonotype was seen a handful of times. This sequence joins TRBV4-2 and TRBJ2-3; TRBD2 matches at 7 bases. V lost 0 bases and J lost 3; bases outside the gene matches: 3. This CDR3 comprises 15 residues. Germline lookup yields CDR1 LGHNA and CDR2 YNFKEQ. The DNA for the CDR3 is TGTGCCAGCAGCCAAGATGAGCGGGGAACAGATACGCAGTATTTT. It is translated as CASSQDERGTDTQYF.

The table lists this clonotype with many counts. V is TRBV30 and J is TRBJ1-4; D is undetermined. The CDR3 spans 17 residues. V lost 2 bases, J lost 0 bases, and 16 bases lay in between. CDR1 and CDR2 from the germline V gene are GTSNPN and SVGIG (reference sequence). This CDR3 is CAWSSPRRSATNEKLFF. The CDR3 nucleotides are TGTGCCTGGAGTTCCCCTCGTCGATCGGCAACTAATGAAAAACTGTTTTTT.

This clonotype occurred many times. The gene calls are TRBV5-1 and TRBJ2-3; 9 nucleotides match TRBD1. Germline-derived CDR1 and CDR2 are SGHRS and YFSETQ. The CDR3 is 15 amino acids. Trimming cost V 4 bases and J 3 bases; bases outside gene matches: 6. The DNA for the CDR3 is TGCGCCAGCAGCAACGGACAGGGGACAACAGATACGCAGTATTTT. It yields the protein CASSNGQGTTDTQYF.

This clonotype was recorded many times. The chain combines TRBV5-1 with TRBJ2-5; D is unclear. CDR1 is SGHRS, CDR2 YFSETQ, per germline. V lost 3 bases to trimming and J lost 3 bases, with 6 bases between them. The CDR3 has 12 amino acids. CDR3 nucleotides: TGCGCCAGCAGCTCGGCAGAAGAGACCCAGTACTTC. It yields the protein CASSSAEETQYF. Together with reference TRBV5-1 and TRBJ2-5, the CDR3 gives the full variable domain: KAGVTQTPRYLIKTRGQQVTLSCSPISGHRSVSWYQQTPGQGLQFLFEYFSETQRNKGNFPGRFSGRQFSNSRSEMNVSTLELGDSALYLCASSSAEETQYFGPGTRLLVL.

This clonotype appeared many times. The chain has TRBV6-6 and TRBJ1-1, with D possibly being TRBD1 (6 bases). V lost 4 bases and J 2 bases, leaving 17 bases between the germline ends. The CDR3 totals 16 residues. CDR1 and CDR2 from the germline V gene are MNHNY and SVGAGI (reference sequence). CDR3 bases: TGTGCCAGCAGTTCCCACTCACAGGGCGGAAACACTGAAGCTTTCTTT. It codes for CASSSHSQGGNTEAFF.

The table lists this clonotype with many counts. V gene TRBV20-1 combines with J gene TRBJ2-7; D not resolved. Trimming took off 0 bases at V and 6 bases at J, with 9 bases between the two ends. Germline V gene data show CDR1 as DFQATT and CDR2 as SNEGSKA (reference sequence). The length of the CDR3 is 12 residues. The DNA of the CDR3 is TGCAGTGCTAGAGATCTGAGCTCCGAGCAGTACTTC. Residues: CSARDLSSEQYF.

Only a few counts were recorded for this clonotype. V gene TRBV5-6 combines with J gene TRBJ2-3; 14 nucleotides line up with TRBD2. The CDR3 is 16 amino acids. V lost 4 bases and J lost 5; bases outside the gene matches: 6. Germline CDR1 reads SGHDT; CDR2 reads YYEEEE. In DNA form, the CDR3 reads TGTGCCAGCAGCCCGGGACTAGCGGGGGAGGTAGATACGCAGTATTTT. It yields the protein CASSPGLAGEVDTQYF.

On this clonotype itself: A read error may account for a junction end that differs from germline. The chain couples TRBV4-1 to TRBJ2-1; 8 bases map to TRBD2. The CDR3 consists of 16 residues. Germline V gene lookup returns CDR1 MGHRA and CDR2 YSYEKL. CDR3 region: CTSSGRVSGGLGEQFF. CDR3 DNA: TGCACCAGCAGCGGAAGGGTCTCGGGGGGGCTTGGTGAGCAGTTCTTC.